This T cell receptor (beta chain) emerged from a study of memory CD4+ T cells and cytomegalovirus serostatus. Study at large: Of the healthy Belgian adults, nine or ten were CMV seropositive and more than 20 seronegative.

Clones were read by immunoSEQ multiplex PCR, and TCRdb kept only the in-frame ones, dropping some. The table has roughly 50,000 clones, around three quarters seen once. The sort gate was single viable CD3+CD4+CD8-CD45RO+ cells for memory CD4+ T cells. The CDR3 contains 14 residues. The V and J ends lost 2 bases and 6 bases, in that order; junction bases with no gene match: 8. CDR1 is SGHRS and CDR2 is YFSETQ in the germline V gene. The sequence was collected from an adult in good health and CMV-seronegative. Sequenced material: memory CD4+ T cells from blood. The chain links TRBV5-1 to TRBJ2-7; 7 bases are shared with TRBD1. CDR3 nucleotides: TGCGCCAGCAGCTTTGACAGGGCCCCGCTCGAGCAGTACTTC. Protein sequence: CASSFDRAPLEQYF.